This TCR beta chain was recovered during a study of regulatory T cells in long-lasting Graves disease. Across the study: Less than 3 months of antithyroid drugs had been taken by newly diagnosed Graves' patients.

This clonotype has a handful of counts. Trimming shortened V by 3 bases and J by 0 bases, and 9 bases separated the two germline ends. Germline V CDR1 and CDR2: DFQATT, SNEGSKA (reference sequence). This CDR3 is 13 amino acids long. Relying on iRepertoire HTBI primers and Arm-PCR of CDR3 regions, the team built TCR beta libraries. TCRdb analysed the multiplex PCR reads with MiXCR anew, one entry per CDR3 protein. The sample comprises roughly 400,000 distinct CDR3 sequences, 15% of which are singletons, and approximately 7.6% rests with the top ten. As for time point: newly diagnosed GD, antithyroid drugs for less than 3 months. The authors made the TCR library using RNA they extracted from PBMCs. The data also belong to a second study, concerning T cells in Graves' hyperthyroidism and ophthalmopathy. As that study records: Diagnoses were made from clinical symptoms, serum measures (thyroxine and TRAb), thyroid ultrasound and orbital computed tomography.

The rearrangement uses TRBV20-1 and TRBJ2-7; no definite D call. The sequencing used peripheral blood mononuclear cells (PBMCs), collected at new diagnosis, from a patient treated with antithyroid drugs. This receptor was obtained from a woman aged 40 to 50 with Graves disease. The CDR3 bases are TGCAGTGCTAGTGCGGCCAGCTCCTACGAGCAGTACTTC. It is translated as CSASAASSYEQYF.